The T cell receptor (beta chain) under discussion was sequenced for a study of shared clonotypes between healthy human individuals. This CDR3 spans 14 amino acids. The ends lost 6 bases at V and 5 bases at J; junction bases unmatched: 8. Germline CDR1 SEHNR, CDR2 FQNEAQ (reference sequence). Study-wide findings and caveats: Among the subsets, naive ones generally showed larger estimated richness than memory ones.

Each sorted subset replicate got 200 ng genomic DNA, 30,000 or so genomes. Clones were read by immunoSEQ multiplex PCR, and TCRdb kept only the in-frame ones, dropping some. The table has about 330,000 clones, roughly 70% seen once. With respect to this clone: Antigen specificity is unknown.

The origin of this receptor is a man between 25 and 39 years old in good health. The chain combines TRBV7-9 with TRBJ2-5; TRBD2 matches 8 bases. Sequencing input: memory CD4+ T cells sorted from blood. Specified subset: CD45RA-negative fraction. CDR3 amino acids: CASRAKAGDETQYF. The CDR3 coding sequence is TGTGCCAGCAGGGCCAAAGCGGGGGATGAGACCCAGTACTTC.